This T cell receptor (beta chain) is drawn from a study of T cell repertoires and HLA-DP antigens. Study summary: Sorted CD137+CD4+ samples averaged 218.4 ng DNA; pre-culture CD4+ samples, 1,000 to 1,500 ng.

Concerning this clone: The antigen remains undetermined.

V lost 6 bases to trimming and J lost 4 bases; unmatched junction nucleotides: 3. Looked up from germline, CDR1 is MDHEN and CDR2 is SYDVKM. CDR3 length: 14 amino acids. Sequencing used immunoSEQ multiplex PCR; TCRdb keeps in-frame clones, though not all of them. The table lists around 100,000 clones, 80% to 95% of them singletons. The gene calls are TRBV28 and TRBJ1-6; 7 bases match TRBD1. The material sequenced was CD4+ T cells from PBMCs. This TCR derives from a woman aged 18-30 years in good health and CMV-seronegative. The CDR3 region is CASRSGQYNSPLHF. The DNA of the CDR3 is TGTGCCAGCAGGTCGGGACAGTATAATTCACCCCTCCACTTT.